Detailed here is one T cell receptor beta chain. The data stem from a study of memory CD4+ T cells and cytomegalovirus serostatus. Assay used: immunoSEQ multiplex PCR; TCRdb lists only in-frame clones, some missing. In the table there are tens of thousands of clones, around 80% of which are singletons. Single viable CD3+CD4+CD8-CD45RO+ cells were sorted as the memory CD4+ T cells. The V and J ends lost 7 bases and 4 bases, in that order; junction bases with no gene match: 12. Germline V gene data show CDR1 as SGHAT and CDR2 as FQNNGV. This CDR3 is 15 amino acids long. Sequencing input: memory CD4+ T cells from blood. The chain carries TRBV11-2 and TRBJ1-2; 7 bases agree with TRBD1. The source of this sequence is an adult in good health and CMV-seronegative. CDR3 loop: CASTSNRGNRYGYTF. CDR3 DNA: TGTGCCAGCACCTCAAACAGGGGTAATCGCTATGGCTACACCTTC.